The 25 T cell receptor beta chains given below trace back to one sample, sequenced in a study of shared clonotypes between healthy human individuals. Naive CD8 cells were CD45RO-negative, positively selected for CCR7, excluding terminally differentiated effector memory CD45RA+ cells. The protocol was immunoSEQ multiplex PCR, while the TCRdb copy is restricted to in-frame clones and leaves out a portion. The repertoire includes around 600,000 clones, approximately 96% of them detected once, and approximately 0.11% sits in the top ten. Source material: naive CD8+ T cells sorted from blood. These TCRs come from a woman aged 25 to 39 in good health.

The V call is TRBV10-1, the J call TRBJ1-1; the match to TRBD1 covers 8 bases. The CDR3 consists of 16 residues. The junction had 13 bases not matched to a gene; V was cut back by 6 bases and J by 4 bases. Germline CDR1 and CDR2: WNHNN and SYGVQD (reference sequence). Written as DNA, the CDR3 is TGCGCCAGCAGCCAGGACAGGGTTTTTCAGGGCACTGAAGCTTTCTTT. Protein product: CASSQDRVFQGTEAFF.

The chain links TRBV4-1 to TRBJ1-2, with 10 bases aligning to TRBD1. V trimming: 4 bases; J trimming: 4 bases; junction bases outside the gene matches: 18. The CDR3 is 19 amino acids. From germline, CDR1 is MGHRA and CDR2 YSYEKL. The CDR3 DNA reads TGCGCCAGCAGCCTCTTAGGGCCGGGACAGGGGTCGTTCAGCTATGGCTACACCTTC. Translated, it gives CASSLLGPGQGSFSYGYTF.

The CDR3, as DNA: TGTGCCAGCTCCGGACTAGCGGGAGTCGAAGAGCAGTACTTC. It yields the protein CASSGLAGVEEQYF. The chain recombines TRBV5-6 with TRBJ2-7, with 13 bases identical to TRBD2. The V gene's germline CDR1 is SGHDT and CDR2 YYEEEE. V was pared by 7 bases and J by 7 bases, with 8 bases of the junction left unmatched. This CDR3 region has 14 residues.

V and J are TRBV2 and TRBJ1-5; maybe TRBD1 (5 bases). CDR1 and CDR2 (germline): SNHLY, FYNNEI. Trimming took 8 bases from V and 0 from J, leaving 11 bases between them. The length of the CDR3 is 14 residues. The CDR3 here is CASWGLDSNQPQHF. CDR3 sequence (DNA): TGTGCCAGCTGGGGCTTGGATAGCAATCAGCCCCAGCATTTT.

The V gene is TRBV19, the J gene TRBJ2-7, with 12 bases aligning to TRBD2. The J segment lost 2 bases and the V segment lost 3 bases, leaving 8 bases of the junction unmatched. Germline V gene data show CDR1 as LNHDA and CDR2 as SQIVND (reference sequence). This CDR3 comprises 17 residues. The CDR3 DNA reads TGTGCCAGTAGTATCCGTAAAGGGACTAGCGGGCCCTACGAGCAGTACTTC. Translating it yields CASSIRKGTSGPYEQYF.

The V gene is TRBV5-5, the J gene TRBJ2-7; tentatively, D is TRBD2 (6 bases). V lost 5 bases, J lost 1 base, and 13 bases lay in between. The V gene's germline CDR1 is SGHKS and CDR2 YYEKEE (reference sequence). This CDR3 contains 14 residues. The CDR3 here is CASRSGRGSYEQYF. The DNA for the CDR3 is TGTGCCAGCAGGTCCGGACGGGGGTCCTACGAGCAGTACTTC.

J is TRBJ2-1 and V is TRBV7-6, with TRBD2 matching 16 bases. Looked up from germline, CDR1 is SGHVS and CDR2 is FNYEAQ. The length of the CDR3 is 19 residues. V lost 1 base to trimming and J lost 6 bases; unmatched junction nucleotides: 9. CDR3 sequence reads: CASSLEVGLAGGVVNEQFF. CDR3 sequence (DNA): TGTGCCAGCAGCTTAGAGGTGGGACTAGCGGGAGGGGTTGTCAATGAGCAGTTCTTC. Combining the CDR3 with reference TRBV7-6 and TRBJ2-1 gives the whole variable domain GAGVSQSPRYKVTKRGQDVALRCDPISGHVSLYWYRQALGQGPEFLTYFNYEAQQDKSGLPNDRFSAERPEGSISTLTIQRTEQRDSAMYRCASSLEVGLAGGVVNEQFFGPGTRLTVL.

The chain uses TRBV29-1 and TRBJ2-5; the D gene could be TRBD1 or TRBD2 (5 bases each). The germline V gene encodes CDR1 SQVTM and CDR2 ANQGSEA. This CDR3 is 16 amino acids long. With 1 base removed from V and 0 bases from J, the gap between germline ends came to 15 bases. The CDR3 spells CSVEGDHTNYQETQYF. CDR3 coding DNA: TGCAGCGTTGAAGGGGACCACACCAACTACCAAGAGACCCAGTACTTC. Full variable domain (outside the CDR3, taken from reference TRBV29-1 and TRBJ2-5): SAVISQKPSRDICQRGTSLTIQCQVDSQVTMMFWYRQQPGQSLTLIATANQGSEATYESGFVIDKFPISRPNLTFSTLTVSNMSPEDSSIYLCSVEGDHTNYQETQYFGPGTRLLVL.

The V gene is TRBV7-9, the J gene TRBJ2-5; D possibly corresponds to TRBD1 (5 bases). Germline loops: CDR1 SEHNR, CDR2 FQNEAQ (reference sequence). V lost 1 base to trimming and J lost 5 bases, with 14 bases between them. The CDR3 runs 15 residues. CDR3 region: CASSLGPPRGETQYF. Written as DNA, the CDR3 is TGTGCCAGCAGCTTAGGCCCACCTAGGGGTGAGACCCAGTACTTC. Full variable domain (missing parts from reference TRBV7-9 and TRBJ2-5): DTGVSQNPRHKITKRGQNVTFRCDPISEHNRLYWYRQTLGQGPEFLTYFQNEAQLEKSRLLSDRFSAERPKGSFSTLEIQRTEQGDSAMYLCASSLGPPRGETQYFGPGTRLLVL.

The chain is built from TRBV28 and TRBJ2-7; TRBD1 might be the D (6 bases). V dropped 3 bases and J dropped 5 bases, with 11 bases sitting between them. The germline CDR1 and CDR2 sequences are MDHEN and SYDVKM. This CDR3 has 13 amino acids. CDR3 loop: CASSFTGLHEQYF. The CDR3 DNA follows: TGTGCCAGCAGTTTCACAGGGCTACACGAGCAGTACTTC.

This sequence joins TRBV11-2 and TRBJ2-7; tentatively, D is TRBD2 (6 bases). There are 14 residues in the CDR3. CDR1 SGHAT and CDR2 FQNNGV come from the germline V gene. V was trimmed by 6 bases and J by 7 bases, leaving 19 bases between them. The CDR3 protein is CASRLNPGAGEQYF. CDR3 nucleotides: TGTGCCAGCAGATTAAACCCGGGAGCAGGTGAGCAGTACTTC.

The rearrangement links TRBV27 to TRBJ1-2, with D possibly being TRBD1 (6 bases). CDR1 and CDR2 from the germline V gene are MNHEY and SMNVEV (reference sequence). This CDR3 region has 13 residues. V lost 6 bases, J lost 8 bases, and 16 bases lay in between. The CDR3 is CASSIAGERGYTF. The CDR3, as DNA: TGTGCCAGCAGCATCGCAGGGGAGCGCGGCTACACCTTC.

The rearrangement links TRBV11-1 to TRBJ2-1, with 8 bases matching TRBD2. The CDR3 covers 16 residues. V shed 6 bases and J 3 bases; nucleotides not matched to a gene: 10. Germline-derived CDR1 and CDR2 are SGHAT and FQDESV (reference sequence). CDR3 in DNA: TGTGCCAGCAGTTCTAGAGCGGGAGACTTCTACAATGAGCAGTTCTTC. The encoded protein is CASSSRAGDFYNEQFF.

Details on this clone: Other DNA sequences in the same sample also yield this CDR3. The chain uses TRBV28 and TRBJ1-3; the D is unclear. The CDR3 sequence is 15 residues long. The germline CDR1 and CDR2 sequences are MDHEN and SYDVKM. Between the trimmed V and J ends, which lost 1 base and 0 bases, there was a span of 7 bases. This chain's CDR3 is CASSLSRSSGNTIYF. Written as DNA, the CDR3 is TGTGCCAGCAGTTTATCCAGGAGCTCTGGAAACACCATATATTTT. The full variable domain, with the rest looked up from reference TRBV28 and TRBJ1-3, is DVKVTQSSRYLVKRTGEKVFLECVQDMDHENMFWYRQDPGLGLRLIYFSYDVKMKEKGDIPEGYSVSREKKERFSLILESASTNQTSMYLCASSLSRSSGNTIYFGEGSWLTVV.

This sequence joins TRBV2 and TRBJ1-4; 7 bases agree with TRBD1. The CDR3 extends over 19 amino acids. The V gene's germline CDR1 is SNHLY and CDR2 FYNNEI. Germline trimming cut 3 bases from V and 7 bases from J; bases unmatched to any gene: 20. The CDR3 region is CASSEDVGTEEAQSEKLFF. CDR3 DNA sequence: TGTGCCAGCAGTGAGGACGTGGGGACAGAAGAGGCGCAGAGTGAAAAACTGTTTTTT.

V gene TRBV27 combines with J gene TRBJ1-1; 7 bases are shared with TRBD1. Germline-derived CDR1 and CDR2 are MNHEY and SMNVEV (reference sequence). V lost 5 bases, J lost 2 bases, and 8 bases stayed unmatched. The CDR3 has 15 residues. The CDR3 DNA reads as TGTGCCAGCAGTATTGGGGACAGTTATAACACTGAAGCTTTCTTT. The encoded protein is CASSIGDSYNTEAFF.

V usage is TRBV4-2 and J usage is TRBJ2-5; 11 bases line up with TRBD2. Per germline, CDR1 LGHNA and CDR2 YNFKEQ. CDR3 size: 19 residues. Trimming at V came to 0 bases and at J to 0 bases, leaving 9 bases not matched to a gene. The CDR3 loop is CASSQETSGKNKYQETQYF. The CDR3 DNA reads as TGTGCCAGCAGCCAAGAGACTAGCGGGAAGAACAAGTACCAAGAGACCCAGTACTTC.

The rearrangement joins TRBV2 to TRBJ2-7, with 9 bases matching TRBD2. Germline V gene sequence: CDR1 SNHLY, CDR2 FYNNEI. The CDR3 loop spans 14 amino acids. V dropped 6 bases and J dropped 3; count of bases not matched to a gene: 6. CDR3 residues: CASSALAGNYEQYF. CDR3 sequence (DNA): TGTGCCAGCAGCGCCCTAGCGGGAAACTACGAGCAGTACTTC.

The gene calls are TRBV10-2 and TRBJ2-3; TRBD2 matches at 10 bases. The germline V gene has CDR1 WSHSY and CDR2 SAAADI. This CDR3 has 18 amino acids. With V trimmed by 0 bases and J by 2 bases, 8 bases remained unmatched. CDR3 DNA: TGCGCCAGCAGTGAGTCGCTACTAGCGGGGACCCTCACAGATACGCAGTATTTT. It is translated as CASSESLLAGTLTDTQYF.

CDR3: CASSSDLYGYTF. The CDR3, as DNA: TGTGCCAGCAGTTCCGACTTATATGGCTACACCTTC. The chain employs TRBV28 and TRBJ1-2; no clear D gene. This CDR3 spans 12 amino acids. The V gene's germline CDR1 is MDHEN and CDR2 SYDVKM. Trimming cost V 4 bases and J 5 bases, with 8 bases left between them.

Points on this clone: Other nucleotide sequences from this sample produce the same CDR3. J is TRBJ1-5 and V is TRBV27, with TRBD1 as a possible D gene (5 bases). Germline V CDR1 and CDR2: MNHEY, SMNVEV (reference sequence). The V end lost 5 bases, the J end lost 6 bases, and 14 bases lay between the germline ends. The CDR3 has 14 amino acids. CDR3 amino acids: CASSPDTFSQPQHF. The CDR3 DNA is TGTGCCAGCAGTCCGGACACGTTCAGTCAGCCCCAGCATTTT.

The chain employs TRBV28 and TRBJ1-2; D is unresolved. The CDR3 spans 14 residues. In germline, CDR1 is MDHEN, CDR2 SYDVKM. The ends were cut back, 6 bases at V and 8 bases at J, with 19 bases in the middle. CDR3 in amino acids: CASSQPREGDGYTF. The CDR3 DNA sequence: TGTGCCAGCAGCCAACCAAGGGAAGGTGACGGCTACACCTTC.

The chain carries TRBV6-1 and TRBJ2-7; maybe TRBD2 (6 bases). CDR1 MNHNS and CDR2 SASEGT come from the germline V gene. The V and J ends lost 4 bases and 5 bases respectively, with 21 bases between them. CDR3 length: 16 amino acids. The CDR3 nucleotides read TGTGCCAGCAGTGGATTAGCGGAGACCGCCTATAACGAGCAGTACTTC. Translated, it gives CASSGLAETAYNEQYF.

Turning to this clone: One end of the junction fails to match germline, which may point to a read error. The chain combines TRBV28 with TRBJ2-2; D is possibly TRBD1 or TRBD2 (5 bases each). The CDR3 extends over 15 amino acids. Germline loops: CDR1 MDHEN, CDR2 SYDVKM. The CDR3 DNA follows: TGTGCCAGCAGCTTATCCCTCGGGACGGGCGGGGAGCTGTTTTTT. This codes for CASSLSLGTGGELFF.

This rearrangement joins TRBV27 to TRBJ1-2; D might be TRBD1 (6 bases). Trimming removed 6 bases from V and 8 bases from J, with 16 bases in between. This CDR3 region has 13 residues. Germline V gene lookup returns CDR1 MNHEY and CDR2 SMNVEV (reference sequence). The CDR3, as DNA: TGTGCCAGCAGAACAGTTGGGGGGCTGGGCTACACCTTC. It yields the protein CASRTVGGLGYTF.